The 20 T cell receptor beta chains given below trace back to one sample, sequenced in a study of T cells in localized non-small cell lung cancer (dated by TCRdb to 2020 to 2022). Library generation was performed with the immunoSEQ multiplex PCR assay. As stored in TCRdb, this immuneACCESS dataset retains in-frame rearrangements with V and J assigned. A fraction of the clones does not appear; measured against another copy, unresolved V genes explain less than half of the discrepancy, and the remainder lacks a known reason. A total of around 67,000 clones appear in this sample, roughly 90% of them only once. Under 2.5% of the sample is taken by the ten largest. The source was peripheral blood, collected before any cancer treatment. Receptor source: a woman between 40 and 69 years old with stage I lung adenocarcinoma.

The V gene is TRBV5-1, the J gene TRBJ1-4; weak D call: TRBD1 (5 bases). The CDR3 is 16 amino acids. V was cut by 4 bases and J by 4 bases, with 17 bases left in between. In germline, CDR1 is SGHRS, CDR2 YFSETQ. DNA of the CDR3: TGCGCCAGCAGCCCCGGGGGGAGCAGCCTTAATGAAAAACTGTTTTTT. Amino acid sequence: CASSPGGSSLNEKLFF.

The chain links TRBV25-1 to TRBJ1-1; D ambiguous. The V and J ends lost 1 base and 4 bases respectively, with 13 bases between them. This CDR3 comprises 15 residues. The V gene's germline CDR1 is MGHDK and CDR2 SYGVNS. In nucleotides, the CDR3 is TGTGCCAGCAGTGAATTCCGGGCGGCGGGCACTGAAGCTTTCTTT. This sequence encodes CASSEFRAAGTEAFF.

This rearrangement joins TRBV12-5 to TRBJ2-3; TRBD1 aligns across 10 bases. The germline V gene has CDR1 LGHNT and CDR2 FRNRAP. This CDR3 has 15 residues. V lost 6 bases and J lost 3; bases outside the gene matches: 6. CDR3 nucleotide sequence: TGTGCTAGTGGCACAGGACAGGGGGTAACAGATACGCAGTATTTT. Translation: CASGTGQGVTDTQYF.

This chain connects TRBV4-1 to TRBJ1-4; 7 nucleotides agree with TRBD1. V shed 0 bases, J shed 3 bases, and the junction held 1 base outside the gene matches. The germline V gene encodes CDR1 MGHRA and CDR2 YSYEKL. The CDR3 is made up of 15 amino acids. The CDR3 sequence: CASSQEGTANEKLFF. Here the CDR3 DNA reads TGCGCCAGCAGCCAAGAAGGGACAGCTAATGAAAAACTGTTTTTT.

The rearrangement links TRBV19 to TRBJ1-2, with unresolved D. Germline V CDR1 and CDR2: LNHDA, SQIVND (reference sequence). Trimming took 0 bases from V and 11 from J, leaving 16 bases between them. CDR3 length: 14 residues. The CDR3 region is CASSIDLQIYRYTF. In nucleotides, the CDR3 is TGTGCCAGTAGTATAGATCTCCAAATCTATCGTTACACCTTC. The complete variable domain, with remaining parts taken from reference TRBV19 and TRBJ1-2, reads DGGITQSPKYLFRKEGQNVTLSCEQNLNHDAMYWYRQDPGQGLRLIYYSQIVNDFQKGDIAEGYSVSREKKESFPLTVTSAQKNPTAFYLCASSIDLQIYRYTFGSGTRLTVV.

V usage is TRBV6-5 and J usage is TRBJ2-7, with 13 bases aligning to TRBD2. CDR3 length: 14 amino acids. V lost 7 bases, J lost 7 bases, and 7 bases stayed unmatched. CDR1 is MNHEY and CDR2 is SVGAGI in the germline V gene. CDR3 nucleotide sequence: TGTGCCAGCACCCCAACTAGCGGGAGGGTTGAGCAGTACTTC. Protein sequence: CASTPTSGRVEQYF.

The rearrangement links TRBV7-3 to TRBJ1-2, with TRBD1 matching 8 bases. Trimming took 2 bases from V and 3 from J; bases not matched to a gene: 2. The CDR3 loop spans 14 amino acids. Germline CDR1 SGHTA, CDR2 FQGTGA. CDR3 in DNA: TGTGCCAGCAGCTTAGCAGGGGGCGACTATGGCTACACCTTC. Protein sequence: CASSLAGGDYGYTF.

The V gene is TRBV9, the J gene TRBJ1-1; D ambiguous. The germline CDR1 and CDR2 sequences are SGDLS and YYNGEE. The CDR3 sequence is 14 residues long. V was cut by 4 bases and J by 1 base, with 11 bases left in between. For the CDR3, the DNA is TGTGCCAGCAGCCCTAAGGGTGCGAACACTGAAGCTTTCTTT. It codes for CASSPKGANTEAFF.

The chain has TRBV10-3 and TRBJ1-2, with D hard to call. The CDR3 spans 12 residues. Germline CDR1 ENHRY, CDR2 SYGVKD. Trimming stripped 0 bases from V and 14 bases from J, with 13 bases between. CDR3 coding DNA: TGTGCCATCAGTGAGTCTTTGGCCTTTAGGACCTTC. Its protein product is CAISESLAFRTF.

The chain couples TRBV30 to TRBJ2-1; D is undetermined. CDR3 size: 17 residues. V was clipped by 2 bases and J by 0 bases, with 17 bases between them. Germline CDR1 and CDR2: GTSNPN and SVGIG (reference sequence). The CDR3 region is CAWSLIRAPPSYNEQFF. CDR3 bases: TGTGCCTGGAGTCTAATCCGGGCTCCCCCCTCCTACAATGAGCAGTTCTTC.

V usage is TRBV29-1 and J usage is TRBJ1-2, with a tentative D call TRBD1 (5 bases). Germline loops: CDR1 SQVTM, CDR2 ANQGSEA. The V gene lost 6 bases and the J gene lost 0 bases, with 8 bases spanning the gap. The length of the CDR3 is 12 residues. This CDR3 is CSVRGSNYGYTF. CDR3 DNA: TGCAGCGTGAGGGGATCTAACTATGGCTACACCTTC.

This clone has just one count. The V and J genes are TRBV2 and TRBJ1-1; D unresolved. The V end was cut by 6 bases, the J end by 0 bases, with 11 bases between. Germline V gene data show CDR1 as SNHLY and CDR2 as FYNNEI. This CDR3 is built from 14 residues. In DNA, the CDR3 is TGTGCCAGCAGCGTGAAGCCCATGAACACTGAAGCTTTCTTT. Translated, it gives CASSVKPMNTEAFF.

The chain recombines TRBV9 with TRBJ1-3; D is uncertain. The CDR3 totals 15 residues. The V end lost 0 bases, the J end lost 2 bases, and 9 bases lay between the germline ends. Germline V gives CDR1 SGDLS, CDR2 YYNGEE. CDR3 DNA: TGTGCCAGCAGCGTAGACGGTTCGGCTGGAAACACCATATATTTT. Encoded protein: CASSVDGSAGNTIYF.

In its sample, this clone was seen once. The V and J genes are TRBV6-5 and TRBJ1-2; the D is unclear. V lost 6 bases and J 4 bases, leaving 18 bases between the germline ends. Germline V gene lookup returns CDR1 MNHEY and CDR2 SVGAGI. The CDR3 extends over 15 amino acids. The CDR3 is CASSRDEEGGYGYTF. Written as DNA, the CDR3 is TGTGCCAGCAGCCGAGACGAAGAGGGAGGCTATGGCTACACCTTC.

This CDR3 is CASSYSGDASYNEQFF. CDR3 DNA sequence: TGTGCCAGCAGTTACTCGGGGGACGCTTCCTACAATGAGCAGTTCTTC. The chain combines TRBV6-5 with TRBJ2-1; TRBD1 or TRBD2 may be the D gene (5 bases each). This CDR3 comprises 16 residues. Germline CDR1 is MNHEY and CDR2 is SVGAGI. V lost 0 bases and J 1 base, leaving 10 bases between the germline ends.

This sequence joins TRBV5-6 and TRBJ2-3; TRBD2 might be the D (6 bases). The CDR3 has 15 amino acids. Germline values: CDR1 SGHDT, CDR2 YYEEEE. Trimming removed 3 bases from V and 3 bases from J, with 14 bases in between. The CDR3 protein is CASSSGTLTTDTQYF. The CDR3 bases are TGTGCCAGCAGCTCCGGGACTCTTACAACAGATACGCAGTATTTT.

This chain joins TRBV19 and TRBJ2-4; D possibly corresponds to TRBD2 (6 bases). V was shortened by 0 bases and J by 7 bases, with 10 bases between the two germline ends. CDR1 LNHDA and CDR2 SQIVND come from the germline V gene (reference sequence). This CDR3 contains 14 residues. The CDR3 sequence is CASSIEGGWNIQYF. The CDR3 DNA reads TGTGCCAGTAGTATAGAGGGGGGATGGAACATTCAGTACTTC. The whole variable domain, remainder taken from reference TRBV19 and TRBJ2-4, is DGGITQSPKYLFRKEGQNVTLSCEQNLNHDAMYWYRQDPGQGLRLIYYSQIVNDFQKGDIAEGYSVSREKKESFPLTVTSAQKNPTAFYLCASSIEGGWNIQYFGAGTRLSVL.

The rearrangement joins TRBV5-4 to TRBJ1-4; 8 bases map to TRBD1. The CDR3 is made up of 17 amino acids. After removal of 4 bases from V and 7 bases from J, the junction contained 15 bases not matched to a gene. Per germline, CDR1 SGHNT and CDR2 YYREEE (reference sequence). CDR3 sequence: CASSPSKGRGPSEKLFF. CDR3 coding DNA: TGTGCCAGCAGCCCCTCCAAGGGCAGGGGGCCGAGTGAAAAACTGTTTTTT.

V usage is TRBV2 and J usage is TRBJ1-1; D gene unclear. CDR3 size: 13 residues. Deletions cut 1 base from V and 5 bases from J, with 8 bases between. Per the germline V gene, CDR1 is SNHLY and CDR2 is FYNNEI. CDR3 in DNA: TGTGCCAGCAGTGAAGGGGGTGGTACTGAAGCTTTCTTT. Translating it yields CASSEGGGTEAFF.

DNA of the CDR3: TGCGCCAGCAGCACGGGACTCGAAGGGGTTATACATGGCTACACCTTC. Amino acids: CASSTGLEGVIHGYTF. This sequence joins TRBV5-1 and TRBJ1-2; D possibly corresponds to TRBD1 (5 bases). This CDR3 has 16 residues. V was pared by 4 bases and J by 6 bases, with 22 bases between. Germline values: CDR1 SGHRS, CDR2 YFSETQ.